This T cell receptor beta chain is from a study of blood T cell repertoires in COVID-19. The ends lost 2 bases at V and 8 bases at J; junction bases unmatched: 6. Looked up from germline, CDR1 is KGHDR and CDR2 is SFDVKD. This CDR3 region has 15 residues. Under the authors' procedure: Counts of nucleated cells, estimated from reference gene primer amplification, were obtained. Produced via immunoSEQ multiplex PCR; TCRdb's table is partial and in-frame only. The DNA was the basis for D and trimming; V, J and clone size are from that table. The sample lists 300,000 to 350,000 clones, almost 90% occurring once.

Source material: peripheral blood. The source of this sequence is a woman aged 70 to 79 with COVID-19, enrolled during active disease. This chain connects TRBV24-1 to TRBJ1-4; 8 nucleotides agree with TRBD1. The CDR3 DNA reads TGTGCCACCAGTGATTCCACAGGGGGTGGAGAAAAACTGTTTTTT. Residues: CATSDSTGGGEKLFF.